Following are 18 T cell receptor beta chains from one sample sequenced in a study of blood T cells in healthy people across ages. Sample-barcoded 5' priming and a J-beta primer mix drove a second PCR of roughly 7 to 11 cycles. TCRdb re-called the 5' RACE reads with MiXCR, one entry per CDR3 protein. This repertoire shows some 690,000 distinct CDR3 sequences, about 20% found once; its top ten account for approximately 20%. The sequencing input was blood. These TCRs come from a man in his 70s in good health.

The chain has TRBV6-6 and TRBJ2-5, with TRBD1 matching 7 bases. Germline V CDR1 and CDR2: MNHNY, SVGAGI (reference sequence). CDR3 length: 12 amino acids. Trimming at V came to 8 bases and at J to 1 base, leaving 1 base not matched to a gene. In DNA, the CDR3 is TGTGCCAGCTGGGACAGCCAAGAGACCCAGTACTTC. It codes for CASWDSQETQYF.

J is TRBJ2-7 and V is TRBV10-3; TRBD2 is a possible D gene (5 bases). The V end was cut by 3 bases, the J end by 0 bases, with 12 bases between. The germline V gene has CDR1 ENHRY and CDR2 SYGVKD. CDR3 length equals 15 residues. Written as DNA, the CDR3 is TGTGCCATCAGTGAACAGCGGCCGAGCTCCTACGAGCAGTACTTC. Translation gives CAISEQRPSSYEQYF.

This clonotype was counted a few times. The V and J genes are TRBV18 and TRBJ2-3, with D hard to call. Looked up from germline, CDR1 is KGHSH and CDR2 is LQKENI. Trimming took off 8 bases at V and 4 bases at J, with 25 bases between the two ends. CDR3 length: 17 amino acids. The CDR3 DNA is TGTGCCAGCCAACCCACACTTCTCAGGCAATCTTCAGATACGCAGTATTTT. This codes for CASQPTLLRQSSDTQYF.

The chain has TRBV7-2 and TRBJ2-2; D not resolved. The ends were cut back, 1 base at V and 4 bases at J, with 10 bases in the middle. The CDR3 is made up of 15 amino acids. Germline assignment: CDR1 SGHTA and CDR2 FQGNSA. CDR3 region: CASSLGSRLTGELFF. The CDR3 region has the DNA TGTGCCAGCAGCTTAGGCAGCCGTCTCACCGGGGAGCTGTTTTTT.

The chain joins TRBV11-2 to TRBJ2-2, with D maybe TRBD2 (5 bases). CDR1 and CDR2 (germline): SGHAT, FQNNGV. The CDR3 has 15 amino acids. The ends were cut back, 2 bases at V and 7 bases at J, with 14 bases in the middle. The CDR3 sequence is CASSLRRRRDGELFF. DNA for the CDR3: TGTGCCAGCAGCTTAAGGCGGAGACGGGACGGGGAGCTGTTTTTT.

For the CDR3, the DNA is TGTGCCAGCAGCTTGCACGGTGGGGACAGGATACATGGCTACACCTTC. Translated, it gives CASSLHGGDRIHGYTF. The genes are TRBV5-6 and TRBJ1-2; 8 bases are shared with TRBD1. V gave up 1 base and J gave up 6 bases; unmatched junction bases: 11. The CDR3 is 16 amino acids. Germline V gives CDR1 SGHDT, CDR2 YYEEEE.

A few counts support this clonotype. The chain recombines TRBV5-1 with TRBJ2-5; possibly TRBD2 for D (6 bases). This CDR3 has 14 residues. The germline gives CDR1 SGHRS, CDR2 YFSETQ. V was trimmed by 0 bases and J by 4 bases, leaving 10 bases between them. CDR3 protein: CASSLGLDVETQYF. The CDR3 DNA is TGCGCCAGCAGCTTGGGACTAGATGTAGAGACCCAGTACTTC.

This clonotype was observed a handful of times. This sequence joins TRBV14 and TRBJ1-4; D is undetermined. The CDR3 sequence is 15 residues long. Germline lookup yields CDR1 SGHDN and CDR2 FVKESK. The V end lost 0 bases, the J end lost 8 bases, and 13 bases lay between the germline ends. CDR3 nucleotides: TGTGCCAGCAGCCAAGAAACGGTTTCGTTCGAAAAACTGTTTTTT. Amino acid sequence: CASSQETVSFEKLFF.

This chain connects TRBV19 to TRBJ1-5, with TRBD1 matching 7 bases. The ends lost 0 bases at V and 9 bases at J; junction bases unmatched: 14. The germline V gene has CDR1 LNHDA and CDR2 SQIVND (reference sequence). The CDR3 has 17 amino acids. The CDR3 sequence: CASSIDLRDSLRRPQHF. The CDR3 nucleotides are TGTGCCAGTAGTATAGATCTGAGGGACAGCCTCCGACGGCCCCAGCATTTT.

On this clonotype: The CDR3 ends on some other residue instead of the conserved phenylalanine or tryptophan, so this is likely a read error. This chain links TRBV12-3 or TRBV12-4 with TRBJ2-3, with TRBD2 matching over 8 bases. With V trimmed by 5 bases and J by 7 bases, 14 bases remained unmatched. The CDR3 consists of 16 residues. In DNA form, the CDR3 reads TGTGCCAGCAGTCCCACCAGCGGGGGCGAGATTTATACGCAGTATCTT. Translated, it gives CASSPTSGGEIYTQYL.

The chain combines TRBV3-1 with TRBJ2-5; D ambiguous. The V gene lost 3 bases and the J gene lost 3 bases, with 11 bases spanning the gap. This CDR3 is 14 amino acids long. Germline CDR1 and CDR2: LGHDT and YNNKEL (reference sequence). CDR3: CASSHQVREETQYF. As DNA, the CDR3 is TGTGCCAGCAGCCACCAAGTCCGGGAAGAGACCCAGTACTTC.

This clonotype was seen only a few times. The chain uses TRBV12-5 and TRBJ2-4; D unresolved. There are 14 residues in the CDR3. Per the germline V gene, CDR1 is LGHNT and CDR2 is FRNRAP. Trimming removed 3 bases from V and 8 bases from J, with 14 bases in between. CDR3 protein: CASGFLAREDIQYF. The CDR3 DNA is TGTGCTAGTGGTTTTCTCGCAAGGGAAGACATTCAGTACTTC.

In this sample, this clonotype turned up many times. The genes are TRBV18 and TRBJ2-3; perhaps TRBD2 as D (6 bases). This CDR3 is built from 16 residues. V was pared by 3 bases and J by 4 bases, with 17 bases between. Per germline, CDR1 KGHSH and CDR2 LQKENI. Here the CDR3 reads CASSPSWRVKADTQYF. CDR3 DNA: TGTGCCAGCTCACCCTCATGGAGGGTCAAGGCAGATACGCAGTATTTT.

This clonotype was observed a handful of times. The CDR3 region has the DNA TGTGCCAGCAGCAGCTCGGACAGGGGAAACACTGAAGCTTTCTTT. Translating it yields CASSSSDRGNTEAFF. The chain carries TRBV12-3 or TRBV12-4 and TRBJ1-1, with 9 bases that match TRBD1. The V segment lost 6 bases and the J segment 2 bases; nucleotides outside the gene matches: 7. The CDR3 loop spans 15 amino acids.

This clonotype occurred a few times. The chain employs TRBV27 and TRBJ1-6, with 9 bases identical to TRBD1. There are 15 residues in the CDR3. The V segment lost 6 bases and the J segment 9 bases; nucleotides outside the gene matches: 9. CDR1 MNHEY and CDR2 SMNVEV come from the germline V gene (reference sequence). The CDR3 DNA follows: TGTGCCAGCAGGCCCCCCGGACAGGGGATTTCACCCCTCCACTTT. It yields the protein CASRPPGQGISPLHF.

In this sample, this clonotype turned up a few times. The rearrangement joins TRBV29-1 to TRBJ1-4; 7 bases map to TRBD1. The CDR3 covers 12 residues. Germline-derived CDR1 and CDR2 are SQVTM and ANQGSEA. The CDR3 spells CSVQGNNEKLFF. The CDR3 bases are TGCAGTGTACAGGGGAATAATGAAAAACTGTTTTTT.

The chain has TRBV20-1 and TRBJ2-3, with unresolved D. CDR3 size: 13 residues. Looked up from germline, CDR1 is DFQATT and CDR2 is SNEGSKA (reference sequence). Deletions cut 6 bases from V and 1 base from J, with 11 bases between. In nucleotides, the CDR3 is TGCAGTGCCGCCTCCCTGGGCACAGATACGCAGTATTTT. Its protein product is CSAASLGTDTQYF.

Of note for this clonotype: A read error may account for a junction end that differs from germline. The chain joins TRBV12-3 or TRBV12-4 to TRBJ2-3; a weak D match, TRBD1 (6 bases). The CDR3 loop spans 14 amino acids. The CDR3 spells CASRVQGSTDAQYF. The CDR3 DNA reads as TGTGCCAGCAGAGTTCAGGGGAGCACAGATGCGCAGTATTTT.